This T cell receptor (beta chain) originates from a study of intratumoral heterogeneity in liver cancer. Context from the whole study: Across the full roughly 15-patient cohort, most patients were male and the median age was around 62 years. RNA-seq, DNA sequencing, TCR-seq and SNP array data from multiple regions of hepatocellular carcinoma specimens were combined in the study to investigate intratumor heterogeneity. The overall cohort comprised 70 to 75 multiregional samples from 14 HCC patients, with some 50 tumoral and 20 or so adjacent nontumoral regions.

The immunoSEQ assay was used to sequence TCR beta chain CDR3 regions from genomic DNA. Rearranged VDJ segments were amplified with primers that anneal to V and J segments. Under the source paper's analysis protocol: Clonality and richness metrics were computed with the ImmunoSeq Analyzer software. Fisher's exact test, supplemented by a beta-binomial method for added stringency, was applied to identify differentially abundant clones between regions. In its TCRdb copy, this immuneACCESS table keeps in-frame sequences only and misses some clones. Where compared with another copy, unresolved V genes explain less than half of these, and the others have no known cause. The V and J calls and clone size were taken over from that table, and D and trimming were inferred from the DNA. This sample holds 20,000 to 25,000 clones; 73% were observed only once. Approximately 18% of the sample is in the top ten clones.

All patients had early-stage hepatocellular carcinoma and received no therapy before surgical resection. Sampled areas lacked macroscopic evidence of necrosis or hemorrhage. In two patients, TCR sequencing (ImmunoSeq) was performed on multiple regions. Frozen resection tissue samples were collected at a distance of at least 1 cm from each other. Samples labelled N were derived from nontumoral liver tissue adjacent to the tumor. Genomic DNA was isolated from bulk tissue with the DNeasy blood and tissue kit. General findings and caveats noted by the study authors: A relatively low patient number and under-sampled tumor-infiltrating lymphocyte representation were acknowledged by the authors as limitations.

Turning to this clone: It has no known antigen specificity. Base qualities are not provided; no much larger clone lies one nucleotide away.

This TCR derives from a woman in her 70s with hepatocellular carcinoma. The sequencing used tumor-adjacent normal tissue, collected before any cancer treatment.

The nucleotide sequence is TGTGCCATCGGACAGGGACTAGCGGGAGGAGTCCCCTACGAGCAGTACTTC. It encodes CAIGQGLAGGVPYEQYF. This chain joins TRBV10-3 to TRBJ2-7, with 15 junctional bases fitting TRBD2. Taken from cysteine to phenylalanine, the CDR3 has 17 residues. Only the CDR3 DNA is retained, 51 bases long and in frame from the first base. Looking up the germline V gene yields CDR1 ENHRY and CDR2 SYGVKD. V is pruned by 8 bases and J by 2 bases, leaving 10 bases of the junction without a gene match.